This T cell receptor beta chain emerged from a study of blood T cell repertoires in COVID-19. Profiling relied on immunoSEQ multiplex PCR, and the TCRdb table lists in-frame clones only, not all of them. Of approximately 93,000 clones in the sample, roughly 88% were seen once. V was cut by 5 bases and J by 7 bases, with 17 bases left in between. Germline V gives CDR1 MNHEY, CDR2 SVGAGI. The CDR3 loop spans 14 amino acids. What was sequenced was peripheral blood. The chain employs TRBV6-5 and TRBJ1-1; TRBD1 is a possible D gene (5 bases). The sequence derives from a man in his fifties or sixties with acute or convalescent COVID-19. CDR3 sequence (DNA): TGTGCCAGCAGTCGGGGGGGGGAGAGGGGTGAAGCTTTCTTT. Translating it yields CASSRGGERGEAFF.